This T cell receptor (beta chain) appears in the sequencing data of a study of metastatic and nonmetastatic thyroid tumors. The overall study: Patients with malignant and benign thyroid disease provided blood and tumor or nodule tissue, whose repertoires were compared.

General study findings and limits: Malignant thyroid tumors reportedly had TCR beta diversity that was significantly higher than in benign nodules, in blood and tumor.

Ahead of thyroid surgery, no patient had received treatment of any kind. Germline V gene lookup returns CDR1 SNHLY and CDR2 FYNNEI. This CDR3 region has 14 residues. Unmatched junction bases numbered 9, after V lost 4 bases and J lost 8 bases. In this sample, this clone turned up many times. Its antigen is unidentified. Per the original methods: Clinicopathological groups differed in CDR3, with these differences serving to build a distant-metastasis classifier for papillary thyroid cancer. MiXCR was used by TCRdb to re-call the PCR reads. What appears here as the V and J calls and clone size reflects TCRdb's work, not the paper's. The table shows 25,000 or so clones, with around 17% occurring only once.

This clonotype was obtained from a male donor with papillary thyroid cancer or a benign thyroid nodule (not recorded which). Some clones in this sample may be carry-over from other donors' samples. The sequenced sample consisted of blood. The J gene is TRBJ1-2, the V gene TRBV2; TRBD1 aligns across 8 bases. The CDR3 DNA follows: TGTGCCAGCAGTGTTCGGACAGGGAAGGACGGCTACACCTTC. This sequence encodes CASSVRTGKDGYTF.